The 32 T cell receptor beta chains reported below all come from one sample, sequenced in a study of beta chain features in type 1 diabetes. No antigen has been identified for these receptors. Study-wide results and caveats: Within each of all four CD4+ subsets, Type 1 diabetes patients had TCRB CDR3s that were moderately but significantly shorter.

Every bit of the isolated RNA underwent reverse transcription, so sequencing read expressed TCRB transcripts. Profiled with immunoSEQ multiplex PCR; TCRdb holds only in-frame clones, not every one. The table has over 300,000 clones, roughly a tenth seen once. The sample was central memory CD4+ T cells from blood. The receptor source for this set is a man aged 25-40 years with type 1 diabetes.

The chain carries TRBV2 and TRBJ2-5, with TRBD2 identical over 9 bases. CDR3 length equals 12 residues. The germline gives CDR1 SNHLY, CDR2 FYNNEI. V shed 9 bases and J 5 bases; nucleotides not matched to a gene: 4. The chain's CDR3 is CARVTSGETQYF. The CDR3 coding sequence is TGTGCCAGAGTGACTAGCGGCGAGACCCAGTACTTC.

This sequence joins TRBV9 and TRBJ2-6; D is possibly TRBD2 (7 bases). V dropped 0 bases and J dropped 2 bases, with 12 bases sitting between them. This CDR3 is built from 17 residues. Germline V lookup: CDR1 SGDLS, CDR2 YYNGEE. The CDR3 DNA reads as TGTGCCAGCAGCGTAGGAGGGGGGGCTGCTGGGGCCAACGTCCTGACTTTC. It translates to CASSVGGGAAGANVLTF.

The chain joins TRBV4-3 to TRBJ2-7; TRBD2 aligns across 8 bases. From germline, CDR1 is LGHNA and CDR2 YSLEER. This CDR3 comprises 15 residues. The junction had 9 bases not matched to a gene; V was cut back by 4 bases and J by 4 bases. CDR3 nucleotide sequence: TGCGCCAGCAGCCCGCTCTCGGGGGGGAGGTACGAGCAGTACTTC. It yields the protein CASSPLSGGRYEQYF.

This chain joins TRBV7-2 and TRBJ2-1; 9 bases align to TRBD2. The germline CDR1 and CDR2 sequences are SGHTA and FQGNSA. Trimming at V came to 1 base and at J to 0 bases, leaving 4 bases not matched to a gene. The CDR3 consists of 17 residues. CDR3 coding DNA: TGTGCCAGCAGCTTAGATCTAGCGGGGAGCTCCTACAATGAGCAGTTCTTC. Translating gives CASSLDLAGSSYNEQFF.

The chain carries TRBV5-1 and TRBJ1-1, with D unclear. Germline CDR1 SGHRS, CDR2 YFSETQ. V lost 0 bases and J lost 5, with 5 bases in between. The CDR3 totals 12 residues. DNA of the CDR3: TGCGCCAGCAGCTTGGAAAGGACTGAAGCTTTCTTT. Protein sequence: CASSLERTEAFF. Using reference TRBV5-1 and TRBJ1-1 for the parts outside the CDR3, the full variable domain is KAGVTQTPRYLIKTRGQQVTLSCSPISGHRSVSWYQQTPGQGLQFLFEYFSETQRNKGNFPGRFSGRQFSNSRSEMNVSTLELGDSALYLCASSLERTEAFFGQGTRLTVV.

Points on this clone: Germline is not matched at one junction end, which may reflect a read error. V is TRBV4-3 and J is TRBJ2-1, with D maybe TRBD1 (5 bases). CDR3 size: 16 residues. CDR1 and CDR2 (germline): LGHNA, YSLEER. As DNA, the CDR3 is TGCGCCAGCACCCAAGGGGCAGGGTTGTCCTACAATGAGCAGTTCTTC. Translated, it gives CASTQGAGLSYNEQFF.

The chain carries TRBV2 and TRBJ2-1; D may match TRBD1 or TRBD2 (5 bases each). The V end lost 7 bases, the J end lost 3 bases, and 13 bases lay between the germline ends. CDR1 and CDR2 from the germline V gene are SNHLY and FYNNEI. The CDR3 is 14 residues long. The CDR3 loop reads CASIPGRHYNEQFF. CDR3 in DNA: TGTGCCAGCATCCCGGGACGACACTACAATGAGCAGTTCTTC. Variable domain in full (rest from reference TRBV2 and TRBJ2-1): EPEVTQTPSHQVTQMGQEVILRCVPISNHLYFYWYRQILGQKVEFLVSFYNNEISEKSEIFDDQFSVERPDGSNFTLKIRSTKLEDSAMYFCASIPGRHYNEQFFGPGTRLTVL.

This clone was detected only a few times. V usage is TRBV29-1 and J usage is TRBJ2-4; possibly TRBD1 for D (6 bases). The germline CDR1 and CDR2 sequences are SQVTM and ANQGSEA. The CDR3 loop spans 13 amino acids. Trimming cost V 3 bases and J 4 bases, with 10 bases left between them. CDR3: CSVESGTKNIQYF. In nucleotides, the CDR3 is TGCAGCGTTGAGTCCGGGACAAAAAACATTCAGTACTTC.

The rearrangement links TRBV7-2 to TRBJ2-3; D might be TRBD2 (7 bases). V dropped 5 bases and J dropped 4 bases, with 13 bases sitting between them. The length of the CDR3 is 14 residues. Germline V lookup: CDR1 SGHTA, CDR2 FQGNSA. The CDR3 region has the DNA TGTGCCAGCAGCGGGGGGGGCCCCGCAGATACGCAGTATTTT. Translation: CASSGGGPADTQYF. The full variable domain, in which reference TRBV7-2 and TRBJ2-3 provide the parts outside the CDR3, is GAGVSQSPSNKVTEKGKDVELRCDPISGHTALYWYRQSLGQGLEFLIYFQGNSAPDKSGLPSDRFSAERTGGSVSTLTIQRTQQEDSAVYLCASSGGGPADTQYFGPGTRLTVL.

This chain uses TRBV30 with TRBJ1-4; D ambiguous. CDR3 size: 12 residues. Germline V gene lookup returns CDR1 GTSNPN and CDR2 SVGIG (reference sequence). Here the CDR3 reads CARWKAYEKLFF. The CDR3 DNA sequence: TGTGCGCGATGGAAGGCCTATGAAAAACTGTTTTTT.

This clone came up a few times. This rearrangement joins TRBV29-1 to TRBJ2-3; 7 bases are a match to TRBD1. The CDR3 runs to 17 residues. Germline lookup yields CDR1 SQVTM and CDR2 ANQGSEA. V gave up 7 bases and J gave up 2 bases; unmatched junction bases: 18. In DNA form, the CDR3 reads TGCAGCGCTAGTGACAGGGAACAAGGGCACCCCACAGATACGCAGTATTTT. Translating gives CSASDREQGHPTDTQYF.

V is TRBV29-1 and J is TRBJ2-7, with TRBD1 matching 10 bases. Per the germline V gene, CDR1 is SQVTM and CDR2 is ANQGSEA. J lost 3 bases, V lost 1 base, and 3 bases had no gene match. The CDR3 is 14 residues long. This CDR3 reads CSVEARTGGYEQYF. CDR3 in DNA: TGCAGCGTTGAAGCCCGGACAGGGGGCTACGAGCAGTACTTC.

This chain links TRBV6-1 with TRBJ2-1, with TRBD2 matching 7 bases. Germline-derived CDR1 and CDR2 are MNHNS and SASEGT. After removal of 7 bases from V and 4 bases from J, the junction contained 7 bases not matched to a gene. The CDR3 sequence is 14 residues long. The CDR3 spells CASTDTGRYNEQFF. CDR3 coding DNA: TGTGCCAGCACCGATACCGGGAGGTACAATGAGCAGTTCTTC.

The CDR3, as DNA: TGTGCCAGTAGCAGACTAGCGGGCCCCACCACAGATACGCAGTATTTT. Translation: CASSRLAGPTTDTQYF. The rearrangement uses TRBV19 and TRBJ2-3, with TRBD2 identical over 10 bases. This CDR3 has 16 residues. Unmatched junction bases numbered 8, after V lost 6 bases and J lost 2 bases. Germline V gives CDR1 LNHDA, CDR2 SQIVND (reference sequence).

This chain uses TRBV29-1 with TRBJ1-5; possible D gene TRBD1, 5 bases. Trimming stripped 1 base from V and 7 bases from J, with 11 bases between. The CDR3 is 13 residues long. Germline V gene sequence: CDR1 SQVTM, CDR2 ANQGSEA. CDR3 bases: TGCAGCGTTGAAGGAGGGGTCGGGCAGCCCCAGCATTTT. Encoded protein: CSVEGGVGQPQHF.

V usage is TRBV19 and J usage is TRBJ2-5, with TRBD1 matching over 7 bases. Trimming took 10 bases from V and 2 from J; bases not matched to a gene: 10. The CDR3 has 14 amino acids. Germline CDR1 and CDR2: LNHDA and SQIVND (reference sequence). For the CDR3, the DNA is TGTGCCACCCGAGATCTGGGACAGCAAGAGACCCAGTACTTC. It codes for CATRDLGQQETQYF. Full variable domain (outside the CDR3, taken from reference TRBV19 and TRBJ2-5): DGGITQSPKYLFRKEGQNVTLSCEQNLNHDAMYWYRQDPGQGLRLIYYSQIVNDFQKGDIAEGYSVSREKKESFPLTVTSAQKNPTAFYLCATRDLGQQETQYFGPGTRLLVL.

A few counts support this clone. The chain employs TRBV11-2 and TRBJ2-7; the D gene is possibly TRBD1 (6 bases). Germline CDR1 SGHAT, CDR2 FQNNGV. The CDR3 is 15 residues long. The V and J ends lost 1 base and 3 bases respectively, with 13 bases between them. In DNA, the CDR3 is TGTGCCAGCAGCTTAGCCGGGACATTTCTCTACGAGCAGTACTTC. Translating gives CASSLAGTFLYEQYF.

This chain uses TRBV28 with TRBJ2-5; no clear D gene. Trimming removed 6 bases from V and 1 base from J, with 3 bases in between. The CDR3 is 11 amino acids. Germline values: CDR1 MDHEN, CDR2 SYDVKM. CDR3 DNA sequence: TGTGCCAGCAGCCGCCAAGAGACCCAGTACTTC. Protein: CASSRQETQYF.

This clone was picked up many times. This chain joins TRBV28 and TRBJ2-3; 12 nucleotides match TRBD2. Germline loops: CDR1 MDHEN, CDR2 SYDVKM. V lost 4 bases to trimming and J lost 4 bases; unmatched junction nucleotides: 0. The CDR3 loop spans 14 amino acids. DNA for the CDR3: TGTGCCAGCAGTTGGACTAGCGGGGCAGATACGCAGTATTTT. It yields the protein CASSWTSGADTQYF.

This clone was counted between two and nine times. This chain uses TRBV5-5 with TRBJ2-2; 16 nucleotides agree with TRBD2. Trimming removed 4 bases from V and 0 bases from J; junction bases left unmatched: 6. From germline, CDR1 is SGHKS and CDR2 YYEKEE (reference sequence). This CDR3 comprises 19 residues. CDR3 DNA: TGTGCCAGCAGCCCCCGGGGACTAGCGGGGGGGCCGAACACCGGGGAGCTGTTTTTT. It codes for CASSPRGLAGGPNTGELFF.

This clone appeared a few times. This sequence joins TRBV28 and TRBJ1-1; 8 bases match TRBD1. The V gene end was trimmed by 2 bases and the J gene end by 0 bases; junction bases not matched to a gene: 5. Germline values: CDR1 MDHEN, CDR2 SYDVKM. This CDR3 contains 16 residues. CDR3 in amino acids: CASSLGLQGVNTEAFF. The CDR3 bases are TGTGCCAGCAGTTTAGGGTTACAGGGGGTGAACACTGAAGCTTTCTTT.

This clone was found a few times. The J gene is TRBJ1-6, the V gene TRBV5-1; the D gene is possibly TRBD1 (5 bases). This CDR3 is 16 amino acids long. In germline, CDR1 is SGHRS, CDR2 YFSETQ. With 6 bases removed from V and 6 bases from J, the gap between germline ends came to 19 bases. In DNA, the CDR3 is TGCGCCAGCAACACCGGGACTTCCTTTTCTAATTCACCCCTCCACTTT. Its protein is CASNTGTSFSNSPLHF.

A note on this clone: Its ends do not fully match the called genes, so a read error is possible. This chain links TRBV20-1 with TRBJ2-5, with 7 bases aligning to TRBD2. Germline-derived CDR1 and CDR2 are DFQATT and SNEGSKA (reference sequence). This CDR3 spans 11 amino acids. CDR3 nucleotide sequence: TGCTGTGCGGGGGAACAAGAGACCCAGTACTTC. Amino acid sequence: CCAGEQETQYF.

This rearrangement joins TRBV6-5 to TRBJ2-7; D is uncertain. From germline, CDR1 is MNHEY and CDR2 SVGAGI. The CDR3 extends over 14 amino acids. V lost 5 bases, J lost 4 bases, and 15 bases lay in between. In nucleotides, the CDR3 is TGTGCCAGCAGTAATCGACGGGTAGGGTACGAGCAGTACTTC. It translates to CASSNRRVGYEQYF.

This clone came up a few times. The genes are TRBV11-2 and TRBJ2-7; the D gene is possibly TRBD2 (5 bases). V was shortened by 0 bases and J by 6 bases, with 9 bases between the two germline ends. The CDR3 is made up of 13 amino acids. Germline V gives CDR1 SGHAT, CDR2 FQNNGV. The CDR3 is CASSLDRRSEQYF. CDR3 DNA: TGTGCCAGCAGCTTAGATCGGAGGAGCGAGCAGTACTTC. The full variable domain, its missing parts supplied by reference TRBV11-2 and TRBJ2-7, is EAGVAQSPRYKIIEKRQSVAFWCNPISGHATLYWYQQILGQGPKLLIQFQNNGVVDDSQLPKDRFSAERLKGVDSTLKIQPAKLEDSAVYLCASSLDRRSEQYFGPGTRLTVT.

This clone appeared a few times. The chain uses TRBV6-5 and TRBJ2-5; the match to TRBD1 covers 10 bases. Germline V CDR1 and CDR2: MNHEY, SVGAGI. J gave up 5 bases and V 6 bases, and 9 bases lay outside the gene matches. The length of the CDR3 is 15 residues. The CDR3: CASSTRDRGGETQYF. The DNA of the CDR3 is TGTGCCAGCAGCACCCGGGACAGGGGTGGGGAGACCCAGTACTTC.

The sample holds a few counts of this clone. The chain recombines TRBV6-6 with TRBJ2-7; D unresolved. Germline V gene lookup returns CDR1 MNHNY and CDR2 SVGAGI (reference sequence). V was pared by 4 bases and J by 3 bases, with 10 bases between. The CDR3 extends over 13 amino acids. The CDR3 coding sequence is TGTGCCAGCAGTTTTCTGACGGACTACGAGCAGTACTTC. This encodes CASSFLTDYEQYF.

This clone was detected only a few times. This rearrangement joins TRBV14 to TRBJ1-5; D is unresolved. V lost 1 base, J lost 2 bases, and 0 bases lay in between. Germline values: CDR1 SGHDN, CDR2 FVKESK. The length of the CDR3 is 12 residues. Written as DNA, the CDR3 is TGTGCCAGCAGCCAAGGCAATCAGCCCCAGCATTTT. This codes for CASSQGNQPQHF.

This clone was picked up a small number of times. The chain has TRBV7-2 and TRBJ1-2; D not certain. The V end was cut by 1 base, the J end by 2 bases, with 8 bases between. Germline CDR1 is SGHTA and CDR2 is FQGNSA. CDR3 length equals 14 residues. The CDR3 loop is CASSLGGVNYGYTF. For the CDR3, the DNA is TGTGCCAGCAGCTTAGGTGGGGTGAACTATGGCTACACCTTC.

This clone was seen more than once but under ten times. The chain carries TRBV6-5 and TRBJ1-1; perhaps TRBD1 as D (6 bases). The CDR3 spans 14 residues. V was shortened by 0 bases and J by 10 bases, with 15 bases between the two germline ends. The germline V gene has CDR1 MNHEY and CDR2 SVGAGI. CDR3: CASSYSRGARAAFF. The CDR3, as DNA: TGTGCCAGCAGTTACTCCCGGGGGGCTAGGGCAGCTTTCTTT.

This clone occurred a few times. The chain couples TRBV7-2 to TRBJ2-7, with D perhaps TRBD1 or TRBD2 (5 bases each). The CDR3 has 14 residues. The germline CDR1 and CDR2 sequences are SGHTA and FQGNSA. Trimming removed 5 bases at V and 2 bases at J, with 13 bases between. CDR3 region: CASSPGTSTYEQYF. DNA of the CDR3: TGTGCCAGCAGCCCCGGGACGTCAACCTACGAGCAGTACTTC.

The chain employs TRBV6-5 and TRBJ2-5; the D call may be TRBD1 or TRBD2 (5 bases each). The end of the DNA is better explained by TRBJ2-7, so the J call may be wrong. This CDR3 region has 14 residues. Looked up from germline, CDR1 is MNHEY and CDR2 is SVGAGI. The CDR3 nucleotides read TGTGCCAGCAGATTAACCTCAGGGACCCACGAGCAGTACTTC. Its protein is CASRLTSGTHEQYF.